This T cell receptor (beta chain) was documented in a study of technical replicates of blood from several donors. Assay: immunoSEQ multiplex PCR; the TCRdb copy retains only in-frame clones and omits some. Of about 99,000 clones in the sample, nearly 97% are singletons; the top ten hold 0.21%. V dropped 4 bases and J dropped 0; count of bases not matched to a gene: 12. The CDR3 spans 21 residues. The V gene's germline CDR1 is SGHVS and CDR2 FQNEAQ. The chain recombines TRBV7-8 with TRBJ2-1; 16 positions match TRBD2. The source is a human donor in good health. The sequenced sample was T cells isolated from PBMCs. The CDR3 is CASSWTQGTSGGASSYNEQFF. In nucleotides, the CDR3 is TGTGCCAGCAGCTGGACCCAAGGGACTAGCGGGGGGGCGAGCTCCTACAATGAGCAGTTCTTC.